Described below is a single TCR beta chain sequence and its context. This record comes from a study of blood T cell repertoires in COVID-19. Study-level information: Acute-phase and convalescent COVID-19 samples originated in the United States, Italy and Spain. The analysed material was cDNA or gDNA that came from T cells, B-cell-depleted T cells, or PBMCs.

Trimming took 3 bases from V and 3 from J; bases not matched to a gene: 3. The V gene's germline CDR1 is DFQATT and CDR2 SNEGSKA (reference sequence). CDR3 length equals 13 residues. In the original analysis: It was from reference gene primer amplification that nucleated cell counts were estimated. Repertoires were generated with immunoSEQ multiplex PCR, while TCRdb's copy carries only in-frame clones and drops some. That table furnishes V, J and clone size, whereas the DNA furnished D and trimming. Of 25,000 to 35,000 clones listed, about nine tenths were seen once; the top ten hold approximately 8%.

The rearrangement joins TRBV20-1 to TRBJ2-5; 8 bases are a match to TRBD2. The receptor was derived from a man between 65 and 85 years old with active or convalescent COVID-19. Sequenced sample: peripheral blood. This CDR3 is CSASGSGEETQYF. The CDR3, as DNA: TGCAGTGCTAGTGGTAGCGGGGAAGAGACCCAGTACTTC.